This entry lists 22 T cell receptor beta chains sequenced from one sample in a study of breast tumors, draining lymph nodes, adjacent tissues. Samples came from axillary lymph nodes draining the breast cancer. TCRdb recomputed calls from the multiplex PCR reads with MiXCR, one row per CDR3 protein. Of about 200,000 distinct CDR3 sequences listed, approximately 30% are singletons. The sequenced material came from axillary lymph node tissue. These receptors all stem from a female donor with breast cancer. Some clones in this sample may be carry-over from other donors' samples.

This clonotype was counted between two and nine times. The chain uses TRBV7-9 and TRBJ1-3, with D tentatively TRBD1 (5 bases). Germline CDR1 is SEHNR and CDR2 is FQNEAQ (reference sequence). V was clipped by 7 bases and J by 0 bases, with 19 bases between them. The CDR3 has 17 amino acids. Here the CDR3 reads CASNSGTAGPSGNTIYF. DNA of the CDR3: TGTGCCAGCAACTCAGGGACGGCGGGACCCTCTGGAAACACCATATATTTT.

This clonotype was observed many times. This chain uses TRBV20-1 with TRBJ2-5; 13 bases are a match to TRBD2. The CDR3 length is 16 residues. CDR1 and CDR2 from the germline V gene are DFQATT and SNEGSKA (reference sequence). V was pared by 0 bases and J by 0 bases, with 1 base of the junction left unmatched. CDR3: CSAREGTSGDQETQYF. The CDR3 DNA sequence: TGCAGTGCTAGAGAAGGGACTAGCGGGGACCAAGAGACCCAGTACTTC.

On this clonotype: Since the CDR3 does not end with the conserved phenylalanine or tryptophan, this likely comes from a read error. The DNA is left out, because the CDR3 cannot be placed on it with certainty; the CDR3 is given as TCRdb lists it. V and J are TRBV29-1 and TRBJ2-2; the listed D gene, TRBD1, was not tested against the DNA. The CDR3 is 18 residues long, counting both termini. CDR1 SQVTM and CDR2 ANQGSEA come from the germline V gene. The CDR3: CSGDQGSEGVWNTGELSP.

With respect to this clonotype: An end of the junction does not agree with germline; a read error may underlie this. The chain recombines TRBV5-4 with TRBJ2-3, with D unresolved. The CDR3 has 13 amino acids. From germline, CDR1 is SGHNT and CDR2 YYREEE (reference sequence). Here the CDR3 DNA reads TGTGCCAGCAGAGGGCCTTCCACAGATACGCAGTGTTTT. Its translation is CASRGPSTDTQCF.

This clonotype has at least ten counts. This chain uses TRBV5-1 with TRBJ1-2; D possibly corresponds to TRBD1 (5 bases). This CDR3 region has 14 residues. Looked up from germline, CDR1 is SGHRS and CDR2 is YFSETQ. Trimming stripped 0 bases from V and 6 bases from J, with 12 bases between. Here the CDR3 DNA reads TGCGCCAGCAGCTTGGATACAGGTTGGGATGGCTACACCTTC. Translation: CASSLDTGWDGYTF.

The V and J genes are TRBV20-1 and TRBJ1-6; 9 nucleotides agree with TRBD1. The germline gives CDR1 DFQATT, CDR2 SNEGSKA (reference sequence). V lost 3 bases to trimming and J lost 10 bases; unmatched junction nucleotides: 10. CDR3 length: 15 amino acids. The CDR3 protein is CSARPGQGRGSPLHF. The CDR3, as DNA: TGCAGTGCTAGGCCGGGACAGGGAAGAGGGTCACCCCTCCACTTT.

This clonotype appeared many times. This chain joins TRBV6-5 and TRBJ2-7, with D perhaps matching TRBD1 or TRBD2 (7 bases each). Germline V CDR1 and CDR2: MNHEY, SVGAGI. This CDR3 contains 17 residues. V lost 0 bases, J lost 2 bases, and 17 bases lay in between. CDR3 protein: CASSYSIASGGAYEQYF. The DNA of the CDR3 is TGTGCCAGCAGTTACTCGATTGCGTCAGGGGGGGCCTACGAGCAGTACTTC.

This clonotype was seen many times. The rearrangement uses TRBV20-1 and TRBJ2-5; possibly TRBD2 for D (6 bases). Trimming shortened V by 6 bases and J by 1 base, and 6 bases separated the two germline ends. Looked up from germline, CDR1 is DFQATT and CDR2 is SNEGSKA (reference sequence). CDR3 length equals 11 residues. CDR3 amino acids: CSAGGQETQYF. Written as DNA, the CDR3 is TGCAGTGCCGGGGGCCAAGAGACCCAGTACTTC.

The chain has TRBV7-3 and TRBJ1-6; weak D call: TRBD1 (5 bases). In germline, CDR1 is SGHTA, CDR2 FQGTGA. V was pared by 4 bases and J by 9 bases, with 16 bases between. The CDR3 covers 15 residues. The CDR3 coding sequence is TGTGCCAGCAGCTCCGATGGGAAGACAGCTTCACCCCTCCACTTT. Translating gives CASSSDGKTASPLHF.

Ten or more counts support this clonotype. The V call is TRBV20-1, the J call TRBJ2-5; 8 nucleotides agree with TRBD2. Trimming removed 1 base from V and 5 bases from J; junction bases left unmatched: 9. The CDR3 consists of 15 residues. Germline CDR1 is DFQATT and CDR2 is SNEGSKA (reference sequence). CDR3 sequence reads: CSARASGLVAETQYF. The CDR3 coding sequence is TGCAGTGCTAGAGCTAGCGGGCTCGTCGCCGAGACCCAGTACTTC.

This clonotype has a count of ten or more. The CDR3 DNA is TGTGCCAGCACCGAGGGTGGGGGGGCCTACGAGCAGTACTTC. Translation: CASTEGGGAYEQYF. The rearrangement joins TRBV6-6 to TRBJ2-7; 7 bases agree with TRBD2. CDR3 size: 14 residues. CDR1 and CDR2 from the germline V gene are MNHNY and SVGAGI (reference sequence). The V gene end was trimmed by 7 bases and the J gene end by 2 bases; junction bases not matched to a gene: 8.

CDR3 coding DNA: TGTGCCAGCAGTCCGGCAGGGGCGGGTGAGCAGTTCTTC. The encoded protein is CASSPAGAGEQFF. This chain connects TRBV7-6 to TRBJ2-1; D is possibly TRBD1 (6 bases). The CDR3 is 13 residues long. Between the trimmed V and J ends, which lost 6 bases and 9 bases, there was a span of 15 bases. Germline V gene data show CDR1 as SGHVS and CDR2 as FNYEAQ.

The table lists this clonotype with many counts. The J gene is TRBJ2-5, the V gene TRBV18; D uncertain. Trimming pared 3 bases from V and 2 bases from J, leaving 4 bases between. This CDR3 is 12 amino acids long. Germline CDR1 reads KGHSH; CDR2 reads LQKENI. CDR3 loop: CASSPQQETQYF. As DNA, the CDR3 is TGTGCCAGCTCACCCCAACAAGAGACCCAGTACTTC. Variable domain in full (rest from reference TRBV18 and TRBJ2-5): NAGVMQNPRHLVRRRGQEARLRCSPMKGHSHVYWYRQLPEEGLKFMVYLQKENIIDESGMPKERFSAEFPKEGPSILRIQQVVRGDSAAYFCASSPQQETQYFGPGTRLLVL.

Concerning this clonotype: A much larger clone differs by one base, so this may be a read error. This chain connects TRBV7-9 to TRBJ1-1; 11 nucleotides agree with TRBD1. The CDR3 spans 17 residues. CDR1 and CDR2 (germline): SEHNR, FQNEAQ (reference sequence). The CDR3 DNA reads TGTGCCTGCAGCTTAGCGGACAGGGGGCGCGAGGACACTGAAGCTTTCTTT. Translation gives CACSLADRGREDTEAFF. The variable domain in full, completed from reference TRBV7-9 and TRBJ1-1, reads DTGVSQNPRHKITKRGQNVTFRCDPISEHNRLYWYRQTLGQGPEFLTYFQNEAQLEKSRLLSDRFSAERPKGSFSTLEIQRTEQGDSAMYLCACSLADRGREDTEAFFGQGTRLTVV.

This clonotype was seen more than once but under ten times. The chain carries TRBV7-2 and TRBJ1-1; tentatively, D is TRBD1 (6 bases). With 0 bases removed from V and 11 bases from J, the gap between germline ends came to 13 bases. CDR1 and CDR2 from the germline V gene are SGHTA and FQGNSA. The length of the CDR3 is 13 residues. CDR3 in amino acids: CASSLAGQRDAFF. CDR3 nucleotides: TGTGCCAGCAGCTTAGCTGGACAGAGGGACGCTTTCTTT.

This clonotype has ten or more counts. The chain links TRBV7-8 to TRBJ2-7; TRBD1 agrees at 7 bases. The V gene end was trimmed by 1 base and the J gene end by 13 bases; junction bases not matched to a gene: 4. Germline CDR1 and CDR2: SGHVS and FQNEAQ. The CDR3 consists of 11 residues. CDR3: CASSLVGTAYF. The CDR3 DNA sequence: TGTGCCAGCAGCTTAGTTGGGACAGCATACTTC.

The V call is TRBV30, the J call TRBJ1-1; weak D call: TRBD1 (6 bases). The CDR3 loop spans 12 amino acids. CDR1 and CDR2 from the germline V gene are GTSNPN and SVGIG (reference sequence). V was shortened by 7 bases and J by 1 base, with 10 bases between the two germline ends. The CDR3: CALGHPNTEAFF. CDR3 nucleotide sequence: TGTGCCTTGGGACATCCGAACACTGAAGCTTTCTTT.

This clonotype was detected ten times or more. The junction differs from germline at one of its ends, possibly a read error. The V gene is TRBV7-7, the J gene TRBJ2-2; 12 nucleotides line up with TRBD2. The CDR3 is 17 residues long. CDR1 and CDR2 (germline): SSHAT, FNYEAQ (reference sequence). Here the CDR3 DNA reads TGTGCTAGCAGCGAAGAGACTAGCGGGAGGAACACCGGGGAGCTGTTTTTT. Protein: CASSEETSGRNTGELFF.

This clonotype was counted a single time. A read error may explain this, as a much larger clone is one base away. The rearrangement uses TRBV5-4 and TRBJ2-2, with a weak D call TRBD2 (5 bases). Germline CDR1 and CDR2: SGHNT and YYREEE (reference sequence). This CDR3 is built from 12 residues. This CDR3 is CASRFETGELLF. The CDR3, as DNA: TGTGCCAGCAGATTCGAGACCGGGGAGCTGCTTTTT.

To note about this clonotype: A much larger clone lies a single base off, so this may be a read error. The chain is built from TRBV5-1 and TRBJ1-2; a possible D gene is TRBD1 (6 bases). The CDR3 is made up of 14 amino acids. Germline-derived CDR1 and CDR2 are SGHRS and YFSETQ. V was cut by 4 bases and J by 8 bases, with 18 bases left in between. The CDR3: CASSALTGLGGYTF. The CDR3 region has the DNA TGCGCCAGCAGCGCCTTGACAGGCCTGGGGGGCTACACCTTC.

This clonotype was seen repeatedly, ten times or more. This sequence joins TRBV7-6 and TRBJ1-3; no clear D. V dropped 2 bases and J dropped 4 bases, with 6 bases sitting between them. The CDR3 is made up of 13 amino acids. Germline V gives CDR1 SGHVS, CDR2 FNYEAQ. CDR3 in amino acids: CASSLITGNTIYF. As DNA, the CDR3 is TGTGCCAGCAGCTTAATCACCGGAAACACCATATATTTT.

This clonotype has a count of ten or more. The chain's CDR3 is CSARDGTGRNYNEQFF. In nucleotides, the CDR3 is TGCAGTGCTAGAGACGGGACAGGGAGGAACTACAATGAGCAGTTCTTC. This chain joins TRBV20-1 and TRBJ2-1, with 9 bases fitting TRBD1. J lost 3 bases, V lost 0 bases, and 6 bases had no gene match. The CDR3 runs 16 residues. The germline gives CDR1 DFQATT, CDR2 SNEGSKA (reference sequence).